This T cell receptor beta chain is from a study of breast tumors, draining lymph nodes, adjacent tissues. With regard to this clonotype: The target antigen is unknown.

Germline V CDR1 and CDR2: SEHNR, FQNEAQ (reference sequence). This CDR3 spans 16 amino acids. Germline trimming cut 5 bases from V and 4 bases from J; bases unmatched to any gene: 8. In TCRdb, the multiplex PCR reads were re-called with MiXCR into one record per CDR3 protein. The sample carries about 140,000 distinct CDR3 sequences, about 30% recorded once. Axillary draining lymph nodes of breast cancer patients supplied the node samples. Study results and caveats: Data only fit, rather than demonstrated, lymph node origin of most tumor T cells.

The chain combines TRBV7-9 with TRBJ2-3; TRBD2 matches at 11 bases. The specimen sequenced was axillary lymph node tissue. The clonotype was recovered from a female donor with breast cancer. Some clones in this sample may be carry-over from other donors' samples. CDR3 amino acids: CASSEPTSGAPDTQYF. The CDR3 DNA reads TGTGCCAGCAGCGAACCGACTAGCGGGGCCCCAGATACGCAGTATTTT.